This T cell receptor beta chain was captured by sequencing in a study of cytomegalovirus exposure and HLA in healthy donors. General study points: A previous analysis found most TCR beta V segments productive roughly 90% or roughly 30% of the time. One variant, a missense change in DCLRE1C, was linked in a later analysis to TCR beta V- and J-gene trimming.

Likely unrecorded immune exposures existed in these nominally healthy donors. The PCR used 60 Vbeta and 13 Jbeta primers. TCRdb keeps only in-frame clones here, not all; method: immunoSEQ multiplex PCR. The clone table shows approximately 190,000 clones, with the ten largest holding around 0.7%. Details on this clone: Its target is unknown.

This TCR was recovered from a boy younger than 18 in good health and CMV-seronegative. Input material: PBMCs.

CDR3 protein: CASSLYPDGTEAFF. DNA for the CDR3: TGTGCCAGCAGTTTATACCCAGATGGCACTGAAGCTTTCTTT. This chain connects TRBV27 to TRBJ1-1, with D uncertain. V was trimmed by 1 base and J by 4 bases, leaving 10 bases between them. Germline CDR1 is MNHEY and CDR2 is SMNVEV (reference sequence). The CDR3 has 14 residues.